This TCR beta chain was captured in a study of response to subunit inactivated influenza vaccine. General study findings and limits: The authors suggested that few new T cells are recruited per seasonal influenza vaccination.

This clonotype has just a few counts. What it recognizes is unknown. Each CDR3 protein is one row after TCRdb ran MiXCR on the RT-PCR reads. The repertoire holds around 500,000 distinct CDR3 sequences, with 10% to 11% as singletons. V was trimmed by 5 bases and J by 2 bases, leaving 13 bases between them. Germline V gene data show CDR1 as MNHEY and CDR2 as SMNVEV (reference sequence). The length of the CDR3 is 14 residues. The TCR comes from a man aged 50 to 59 who received an inactivated influenza vaccine. J is TRBJ2-7 and V is TRBV27; D is uncertain. Specimen: PBMCs from blood, collected more than 35 days after vaccination. The DNA of the CDR3 is TGTGCCAGCAGTCGGTCACAGCCGCCCTACGAGCAGTACTTC. Translating it yields CASSRSQPPYEQYF.